These 16 T cell receptor beta chains share one sample of origin, sequenced in a study of blood T cell repertoires in COVID-19. Using immunoSEQ multiplex PCR, the repertoire was profiled, and TCRdb retains in-frame clones only, with some absent. The sample yields 60,000 to 80,000 clones, less than 90% seen once. Sequencing used peripheral blood. The receptors derive from a man aged 45 to 65 with active COVID-19.

The chain is built from TRBV6-2 or TRBV6-3 and TRBJ1-5; D remains ambiguous. This CDR3 has 18 residues. From germline, CDR1 is MNHEY and CDR2 SVGEGT. V was cut by 0 bases and J by 2 bases, with 17 bases left in between. This chain's CDR3 is CASSYSMREVERNQPQHF. The DNA of the CDR3 is TGTGCCAGCAGTTACTCGATGCGGGAGGTGGAGCGCAATCAGCCCCAGCATTTT.

V is TRBV27 and J is TRBJ2-7, with 7 bases matching TRBD1. Trimming cost V 0 bases and J 3 bases; bases outside gene matches: 2. Per the germline V gene, CDR1 is MNHEY and CDR2 is SMNVEV (reference sequence). The CDR3 totals 14 residues. The CDR3 sequence: CASSLSRTGYEQYF. The DNA for the CDR3 is TGTGCCAGCAGTTTATCGAGGACAGGCTACGAGCAGTACTTC.

The chain couples TRBV7-2 to TRBJ2-5, with 8 bases that match TRBD1. Germline V gene data show CDR1 as SGHTA and CDR2 as FQGNSA. Germline trimming cut 5 bases from V and 5 bases from J; bases unmatched to any gene: 7. The CDR3 length is 14 residues. The CDR3 loop reads CASSPGAGGETQYF. In DNA form, the CDR3 reads TGTGCCAGCAGCCCGGGGGCAGGGGGCGAGACCCAGTACTTC.

This clone was seen more than once but under ten times. The rearrangement links TRBV5-1 to TRBJ1-5; a possible D gene is TRBD1 (5 bases). Trimming left V 0 bases short and J 4 bases short, with 8 bases between. The CDR3 sequence is 14 residues long. The germline V gene encodes CDR1 SGHRS and CDR2 YFSETQ. CDR3 in amino acids: CASSLEGDNQPQHF. The CDR3 DNA sequence: TGCGCCAGCAGCTTGGAAGGGGATAATCAGCCCCAGCATTTT. Using reference TRBV5-1 and TRBJ1-5 for the parts outside the CDR3, the full variable domain is KAGVTQTPRYLIKTRGQQVTLSCSPISGHRSVSWYQQTPGQGLQFLFEYFSETQRNKGNFPGRFSGRQFSNSRSEMNVSTLELGDSALYLCASSLEGDNQPQHFGDGTRLSIL.

The chain has TRBV10-1 and TRBJ1-1, with D possibly TRBD1 on 5 matching bases. The CDR3 consists of 13 residues. V was trimmed by 7 bases and J by 4 bases, leaving 13 bases between them. Per germline, CDR1 WNHNN and CDR2 SYGVQD (reference sequence). CDR3 coding DNA: TGCGCCAGCACCAGAAGCGGGGGCACTGAAGCTTTCTTT. Encoded protein: CASTRSGGTEAFF.

The genes are TRBV9 and TRBJ1-2, with D possibly TRBD1 on 6 matching bases. V was shortened by 0 bases and J by 8 bases, with 11 bases between the two germline ends. The length of the CDR3 is 13 residues. Germline V lookup: CDR1 SGDLS, CDR2 YYNGEE. DNA of the CDR3: TGTGCCAGCAGCGTAGCGAGGGGGTCCGGCTACACCTTC. Translated: CASSVARGSGYTF.

The rearrangement uses TRBV6-5 and TRBJ1-5; D unresolved. V was shortened by 9 bases and J by 0 bases, with 9 bases between the two germline ends. Germline V gene sequence: CDR1 MNHEY, CDR2 SVGAGI. This CDR3 is built from 13 residues. CDR3: CASMAASNQPQHF. As DNA, the CDR3 is TGTGCCAGTATGGCTGCTAGCAATCAGCCCCAGCATTTT.

The chain is built from TRBV29-1 and TRBJ2-5; 8 bases are shared with TRBD2. Germline trimming cut 2 bases from V and 5 bases from J; bases unmatched to any gene: 16. The length of the CDR3 is 17 residues. Germline CDR1 reads SQVTM; CDR2 reads ANQGSEA. The CDR3 sequence is CSVEWGQERERRETQYF. CDR3 DNA: TGCAGCGTTGAATGGGGGCAGGAGCGGGAGAGGCGTGAGACCCAGTACTTC.

The rearrangement links TRBV3-1 (or the pseudogene TRBV3-2) to TRBJ1-6; TRBD1 matches 8 bases. The CDR3 totals 15 residues. CDR1 LGHDT and CDR2 YNNKEL come from the germline V gene (reference sequence). V dropped 1 base and J dropped 7; count of bases not matched to a gene: 3. The CDR3 loop reads CASSQGTGRNSPLHF. The CDR3 nucleotides are TGTGCCAGCAGCCAAGGGACAGGGAGAAATTCACCCCTCCACTTT.

CDR3 bases: TGTGCCAGCAGCCTGGTCGGGGTTGAGGCCAAAAACATTCAGTACTTC. This translates into CASSLVGVEAKNIQYF. The chain combines TRBV5-4 with TRBJ2-4, with D maybe TRBD2 (5 bases). CDR3 length: 16 residues. Between the trimmed V and J ends, which lost 4 bases and 1 base, there was a span of 15 bases. Germline V gives CDR1 SGHNT, CDR2 YYREEE (reference sequence).

The chain recombines TRBV12-3 or TRBV12-4 with TRBJ1-3; unclear D gene. The CDR3 length is 11 residues. The CDR3 DNA sequence: TGTGCGAGACTCTCTGGAAACACCATATATTTT. It translates to CARLSGNTIYF.

The rearrangement links TRBV6-5 to TRBJ1-5; D may be TRBD1 (6 bases). Per germline, CDR1 MNHEY and CDR2 SVGAGI. The CDR3 runs to 14 residues. V lost 2 bases, J lost 4 bases, and 9 bases lay in between. The DNA for the CDR3 is TGTGCCAGCAGTTACACCCAGGGGAATCAGCCCCAGCATTTT. It yields the protein CASSYTQGNQPQHF.

The V gene is TRBV19, the J gene TRBJ2-5; TRBD1 might be the D (6 bases). CDR1 is LNHDA and CDR2 is SQIVND in the germline V gene (reference sequence). V was trimmed by 6 bases and J by 0 bases, leaving 11 bases between them. CDR3 length: 14 residues. DNA for the CDR3: TGTGCCAGTAGCTTACAGGGAAACCAAGAGACCCAGTACTTC. Translation gives CASSLQGNQETQYF. The full variable domain, its missing parts supplied by reference TRBV19 and TRBJ2-5, is DGGITQSPKYLFRKEGQNVTLSCEQNLNHDAMYWYRQDPGQGLRLIYYSQIVNDFQKGDIAEGYSVSREKKESFPLTVTSAQKNPTAFYLCASSLQGNQETQYFGPGTRLLVL.

The genes are TRBV6-2 or TRBV6-3 and TRBJ1-2, with D uncertain. The germline gives CDR1 MNHEY, CDR2 SVGEGT. The germline V and J ends were trimmed by 2 bases and 3 bases, with 7 bases remaining between them. The CDR3 sequence is 13 residues long. The CDR3 region has the DNA TGTGCCAGCAGTTACGAGCCTTACTATGGCTACACCTTC. It encodes CASSYEPYYGYTF.

The genes are TRBV7-8 and TRBJ2-4; 9 bases match TRBD2. This CDR3 contains 18 residues. V lost 5 bases and J lost 0; bases outside the gene matches: 11. Germline V CDR1 and CDR2: SGHVS, FQNEAQ. The CDR3 reads CASSQTLAGSLAKNIQYF. The CDR3 nucleotides read TGTGCCAGCAGCCAGACCCTAGCGGGAAGCCTAGCCAAAAACATTCAGTACTTC.

V usage is TRBV30 and J usage is TRBJ2-1; 7 nucleotides agree with TRBD1. The CDR3 runs to 11 residues. Per the germline V gene, CDR1 is GTSNPN and CDR2 is SVGIG (reference sequence). The V segment lost 4 bases and the J segment 14 bases; nucleotides outside the gene matches: 8. CDR3 loop: CAWTDRVKKFF. The CDR3 region has the DNA TGTGCCTGGACCGACAGGGTGAAAAAGTTCTTC.